One and the same sample provided the 20 T cell receptor beta chains below, sequenced in a study of graft-versus-host responses after intestinal transplantation. Assay used: immunoSEQ multiplex PCR; TCRdb lists only in-frame clones, some missing. The sample records tens of thousands of clones, 92% being singletons. The antigens these receptors bind are not known. The sample in question was unstimulated CD4+ T cells sorted from spleen or lymph node cells, obtained before intestinal transplant. These receptors originate from a human donor who received an intestinal transplant.

This clone has only a few counts. The V call is TRBV19, the J call TRBJ1-3; D is undetermined. Germline V gene lookup returns CDR1 LNHDA and CDR2 SQIVND (reference sequence). CDR3 length: 14 residues. The V end lost 4 bases, the J end lost 3 bases, and 10 bases lay between the germline ends. The CDR3 DNA sequence: TGTGCCAGTAGTAACCGCGGGCTTGGAAACACCATATATTTT. Its translation: CASSNRGLGNTIYF. Full variable domain (outside the CDR3, taken from reference TRBV19 and TRBJ1-3): DGGITQSPKYLFRKEGQNVTLSCEQNLNHDAMYWYRQDPGQGLRLIYYSQIVNDFQKGDIAEGYSVSREKKESFPLTVTSAQKNPTAFYLCASSNRGLGNTIYFGEGSWLTVV.

This clone has only one observation. The chain uses TRBV6-1 and TRBJ2-5; D remains unclear. Germline CDR1 and CDR2: MNHNS and SASEGT. The CDR3 has 12 residues. Trimming removed 6 bases from V and 5 bases from J, with 10 bases in between. The CDR3 DNA reads as TGTGCCAGCAGGCCACTCTGGGAGACCCAGTACTTC. It specifies CASRPLWETQYF.

The CDR3, as DNA: TGTGCCAGCAGTTCGCGACTAGCAGGCACAGATACGCAGTATTTT. Translating it yields CASSSRLAGTDTQYF. The chain employs TRBV6-5 and TRBJ2-3, with 7 bases identical to TRBD2. This CDR3 region has 15 residues. Germline assignment: CDR1 MNHEY and CDR2 SVGAGI. After removal of 4 bases from V and 1 base from J, the junction contained 5 bases not matched to a gene.

With regard to this clone: Other DNA sequences in the same sample also yield this CDR3. J is TRBJ1-1 and V is TRBV5-1, with D possibly matching TRBD1 (5 bases). Per germline, CDR1 SGHRS and CDR2 YFSETQ. The CDR3 runs 14 residues. The V end was cut by 0 bases, the J end by 1 base, with 7 bases between. CDR3 coding DNA: TGCGCCAGCAGCTTGGCGCAGGGGAACACTGAAGCTTTCTTT. As protein: CASSLAQGNTEAFF.

The chain uses TRBV5-1 and TRBJ2-5, with TRBD1 matching 7 bases. The J call could be wrong; TRBJ2-7 is a better fit for the DNA end. Germline CDR1 is SGHRS and CDR2 is YFSETQ. This CDR3 comprises 15 residues. Written as DNA, the CDR3 is TGCGCCAGCAGCGTTACGACAGGGAGCCCCTACGAGCAGTACTTC. It codes for CASSVTTGSPYEQYF.

The chain combines TRBV21-1 with TRBJ1-5; the DNA was not compared with TRBD1, the D call given in the table. TRBV21-1 represents a pseudogene. CDR3 length: 14 amino acids. This chain's CDR3 is CASSKNRVWQPQHF. The CDR3 bases are TGTGCCAGCAGCAAAAACAGGGTCTGGCAGCCCCAGCATTTT.

The genes are TRBV4-1 and TRBJ1-5; D is possibly TRBD1 (6 bases). Germline V gives CDR1 MGHRA, CDR2 YSYEKL. V dropped 3 bases and J dropped 2 bases, with 8 bases sitting between them. The CDR3 is 14 residues long. The CDR3 spells CASSHRGGNQPQHF. The CDR3 bases are TGCGCCAGCAGCCACAGGGGTGGCAATCAGCCCCAGCATTTT.

The V gene is TRBV6-5, the J gene TRBJ1-5; no clear D gene. Germline lookup yields CDR1 MNHEY and CDR2 SVGAGI. V lost 2 bases and J 4 bases, leaving 9 bases between the germline ends. The CDR3 length is 14 residues. CDR3 amino acids: CASSYGAQNQPQHF. In DNA form, the CDR3 reads TGTGCCAGCAGTTACGGAGCTCAGAATCAGCCCCAGCATTTT.

V is TRBV4-2 and J is TRBJ2-3; weak D call: TRBD1 (6 bases). The CDR3 is 21 residues long. The germline CDR1 and CDR2 sequences are LGHNA and YNFKEQ. Trimming took 3 bases from V and 0 from J, leaving 28 bases between them. CDR3 bases: TGTGCCAGCAGCCACCAAGATAGGTGGCTTAGGGGGACCACTAGCACAGATACGCAGTATTTT. It yields the protein CASSHQDRWLRGTTSTDTQYF.

Here the CDR3 reads CASSTTGGAKNIQYF. In DNA form, the CDR3 reads TGTGCCAGCAGTACTACAGGGGGGGCCAAAAACATTCAGTACTTC. The J gene is TRBJ2-4, the V gene TRBV27; TRBD1 matches at 8 bases. Looked up from germline, CDR1 is MNHEY and CDR2 is SMNVEV (reference sequence). The V segment lost 5 bases and the J segment 1 base; nucleotides outside the gene matches: 4. The CDR3 contains 15 residues.

The chain employs TRBV28 and TRBJ1-2; unclear D gene. CDR3 length: 15 residues. Germline V lookup: CDR1 MDHEN, CDR2 SYDVKM. Trimming left V 6 bases short and J 2 bases short, with 16 bases between. CDR3 protein: CASSSRARLNYGYTF. DNA for the CDR3: TGTGCCAGCAGCAGTCGGGCCAGACTAAACTATGGCTACACCTTC.

CDR3 sequence: CASSLLVRLLNTEAFF. The CDR3, as DNA: TGTGCCAGCAGCCTGCTCGTTAGACTTTTGAACACTGAAGCTTTCTTT. This chain uses TRBV7-2 with TRBJ1-1, with D uncertain. V was shortened by 5 bases and J by 0 bases, with 16 bases between the two germline ends. Germline assignment: CDR1 SGHTA and CDR2 FQGNSA. The CDR3 extends over 16 amino acids.

This clone was detected once. This chain links TRBV4-1 with TRBJ1-2; D gene uncertain. Germline V lookup: CDR1 MGHRA, CDR2 YSYEKL. V was clipped by 4 bases and J by 0 bases, with 12 bases between them. The CDR3 is 15 residues long. CDR3 loop: CASSLSDRANYGYTF. The CDR3 DNA is TGCGCCAGCAGCCTTTCGGACCGAGCTAACTATGGCTACACCTTC.

The gene calls are TRBV20-1 and TRBJ2-3, with TRBD1 identical over 7 bases. After removal of 4 bases from V and 9 bases from J, the junction contained 4 bases not matched to a gene. Germline loops: CDR1 DFQATT, CDR2 SNEGSKA (reference sequence). The CDR3 runs 11 residues. The CDR3 bases are TGCAGTGCTATCCAACAGGGGACGCAGTATTTT. Its protein product is CSAIQQGTQYF.

This sequence joins TRBV9 and TRBJ1-2; 7 bases align to TRBD1. Trimming took 3 bases from V and 8 from J; bases not matched to a gene: 19. The CDR3 has 17 amino acids. Germline V gives CDR1 SGDLS, CDR2 YYNGEE. This CDR3 is CASSAPLGRQGIWGYTF. The CDR3 bases are TGTGCCAGCAGCGCTCCCCTAGGGCGACAGGGTATATGGGGCTACACCTTC.

The chain links TRBV10-3 to TRBJ2-3, with D unclear. Germline CDR1 reads ENHRY; CDR2 reads SYGVKD. V dropped 4 bases and J dropped 3 bases, with 5 bases sitting between them. The CDR3 runs to 12 residues. The CDR3 region is CAISVSTDTQYF. CDR3 in DNA: TGTGCCATCAGTGTCTCTACAGATACGCAGTATTTT.

V gene TRBV7-7 combines with J gene TRBJ2-6; 7 bases agree with TRBD1. CDR1 is SSHAT, CDR2 FNYEAQ, per germline (reference sequence). V shed 4 bases and J 0 bases; nucleotides not matched to a gene: 6. The CDR3 is 17 residues long. The CDR3 DNA reads as TGTGCCAGCAGCTCCGGACAGGTGGGCTCTGGGGCCAACGTCCTGACTTTC. Translation: CASSSGQVGSGANVLTF.

The V and J genes are TRBV6-5 and TRBJ1-4; 9 positions match TRBD1. The CDR3 is 15 amino acids. With 6 bases clipped from V and 4 bases from J, the junction kept 6 bases outside the gene matches. Germline loops: CDR1 MNHEY, CDR2 SVGAGI. The CDR3 coding sequence is TGTGCCAGCAGCCTCGGGACAGGGAATAATGAAAAACTGTTTTTT. Its protein is CASSLGTGNNEKLFF.

This clone was detected a few times. The chain links TRBV5-1 to TRBJ2-7; 7 positions agree with TRBD2. Germline V lookup: CDR1 SGHRS, CDR2 YFSETQ. The CDR3 has 14 residues. The V segment lost 4 bases and the J segment 3 bases; nucleotides outside the gene matches: 7. Here the CDR3 reads CASSRDYSIYEQYF. The CDR3, as DNA: TGCGCCAGCAGCAGGGACTACTCCATCTACGAGCAGTACTTC.

This rearrangement joins TRBV29-1 to TRBJ2-7; the D is unclear. Trimming pared 7 bases from V and 2 bases from J, leaving 15 bases between. The CDR3 is 13 residues long. CDR1 is SQVTM, CDR2 ANQGSEA, per germline. The CDR3 DNA follows: TGCAGCGGTTCTCTCGGCACAGCCTACGAGCAGTACTTC. Translation gives CSGSLGTAYEQYF.